The 24 T cell receptor beta chains listed next were all sequenced from one sample in a study of blood T cell repertoires in COVID-19. Clones were read by immunoSEQ multiplex PCR, and TCRdb kept only the in-frame ones, dropping some. This sample has 110,000 or so clones; about 85% occur once, and the top ten carry approximately 5%. The source material was peripheral blood. These receptors all stem from a woman aged 60-70 years with COVID-19, enrolled during active disease.

The J gene is TRBJ1-5, the V gene TRBV6-6; 7 bases map to TRBD1. The CDR3 length is 16 residues. Germline V gene data show CDR1 as MNHNY and CDR2 as SVGAGI (reference sequence). Losses at the gene ends were 3 bases for V and 2 bases for J; bases not matched to a gene: 7. CDR3 amino acids: CASSYGTERRNQPQHF. The DNA for the CDR3 is TGTGCCAGCAGTTATGGGACAGAGAGGCGCAATCAGCCCCAGCATTTT.

The genes are TRBV7-9 and TRBJ2-7; 10 nucleotides agree with TRBD1. Germline lookup yields CDR1 SEHNR and CDR2 FQNEAQ (reference sequence). The CDR3 totals 14 residues. With 10 bases clipped from V and 0 bases from J, the junction kept 6 bases outside the gene matches. CDR3 sequence: CAITGTGVSYEQYF. The CDR3, as DNA: TGTGCCATTACGGGGACAGGGGTCTCCTACGAGCAGTACTTC.

This rearrangement joins TRBV7-3 to TRBJ2-1, with TRBD2 matching 9 bases. V was clipped by 5 bases and J by 9 bases; unmatched bases: 11. This CDR3 has 15 amino acids. CDR1 SGHTA and CDR2 FQGTGA come from the germline V gene. The CDR3 DNA is TGTGCCAGCAGCCGACCGTCGAGCGGGGGGACTGAGCAGTTCTTC. The encoded protein is CASSRPSSGGTEQFF.

This clone was seen a single time. The chain joins TRBV19 to TRBJ1-4; D gene uncertain. The CDR3 contains 15 residues. V was pared by 3 bases and J by 3 bases, with 11 bases between. Per germline, CDR1 LNHDA and CDR2 SQIVND (reference sequence). CDR3 DNA: TGTGCCAGTAGTATCAATTCTAACCCTAATGAAAAACTGTTTTTT. Translating it yields CASSINSNPNEKLFF.

V is TRBV10-3 and J is TRBJ1-1; 8 positions agree with TRBD1. V lost 6 bases and J lost 2; bases outside the gene matches: 2. The CDR3 totals 13 residues. Germline assignment: CDR1 ENHRY and CDR2 SYGVKD. The CDR3 DNA sequence: TGTGCCATCAGGACAGGGGAAAACACTGAAGCTTTCTTT. Its protein product is CAIRTGENTEAFF.

The V and J genes are TRBV4-3 and TRBJ2-4; 7 nucleotides line up with TRBD2. Germline-derived CDR1 and CDR2 are LGHNA and YSLEER. The CDR3 has 15 amino acids. Losses at the gene ends were 0 bases for V and 6 bases for J; bases not matched to a gene: 5. The CDR3 sequence: CASSQDGGGGNIQYF. For the CDR3, the DNA is TGCGCCAGCAGCCAAGATGGGGGGGGAGGAAACATTCAGTACTTC.

CDR3 region: CASSETSVTYNEQFF. DNA for the CDR3: TGTGCCAGCAGCGAGACTAGCGTAACCTACAATGAGCAGTTCTTC. The V call is TRBV11-2, the J call TRBJ2-1, with TRBD2 matching 8 bases. Germline values: CDR1 SGHAT, CDR2 FQNNGV. The ends lost 5 bases at V and 2 bases at J; junction bases unmatched: 5. This CDR3 has 15 amino acids.

The chain uses TRBV7-3 and TRBJ2-2; 10 bases map to TRBD2. The CDR3 consists of 21 residues. CDR1 SGHTA and CDR2 FQGTGA come from the germline V gene. J was trimmed by 0 bases and V by 0 bases; bases with no gene match: 13. The DNA for the CDR3 is TGTGCCAGCAGCTTAACATGGTTTTCTAGCGGGGGATCAACGAACACCGGGGAGCTGTTTTTT. It is translated as CASSLTWFSSGGSTNTGELFF.

CDR3 amino acids: CAINSRGGDRVTGELFF. CDR3 bases: TGTGCCATTAACTCTAGGGGCGGGGACAGGGTTACCGGGGAGCTGTTTTTT. V gene TRBV21-1 combines with J gene TRBJ2-2; the table gives TRBD1 as D, unverified against the DNA. TRBV21-1 is a pseudogene. The CDR3 sequence is 17 residues long.

J is TRBJ1-5 and V is TRBV2; D gene uncertain. The CDR3 is 14 amino acids. Germline values: CDR1 SNHLY, CDR2 FYNNEI. V gave up 2 bases and J gave up 6 bases, with 11 bases separating them. CDR3 bases: TGTGCCAGCAGTGAAACGGGTCGTACTCAGCCCCAGCATTTT. This encodes CASSETGRTQPQHF.

The chain employs TRBV30 and TRBJ2-3; 7 bases line up with TRBD2. V shed 5 bases, J shed 2 bases, and the junction held 7 bases outside the gene matches. Per the germline V gene, CDR1 is GTSNPN and CDR2 is SVGIG (reference sequence). The CDR3 totals 14 residues. In nucleotides, the CDR3 is TGTGCCTGGGTGTGGGGGGGTGACACAGATACGCAGTATTTT. It translates to CAWVWGGDTDTQYF.

In this sample, this clone turned up once. The V call is TRBV14, the J call TRBJ1-2, with D uncertain. The CDR3 sequence is 15 residues long. Looked up from germline, CDR1 is SGHDN and CDR2 is FVKESK. The V gene lost 0 bases and the J gene lost 6 bases, with 14 bases spanning the gap. CDR3 DNA sequence: TGTGCCAGCAGCCAAGAATTCCGGGAAATGAATGGCTACACCTTC. Translating gives CASSQEFREMNGYTF. Based on the CDR3 plus reference TRBV14 and TRBJ1-2, the full variable domain is EAGVTQFPSHSVIEKGQTVTLRCDPISGHDNLYWYRRVMGKEIKFLLHFVKESKQDESGMPNNRFLAERTGGTYSTLKVQPAELEDSGVYFCASSQEFREMNGYTFGSGTRLTVV.

This clone was seen a few times. The chain combines TRBV27 with TRBJ2-5, with 10 nucleotides matching TRBD1. Germline V lookup: CDR1 MNHEY, CDR2 SMNVEV (reference sequence). V lost 1 base, J lost 2 bases, and 16 bases stayed unmatched. The CDR3 sequence is 20 residues long. This CDR3 reads CASSLFRLLGQGVEQETQYF. The CDR3 DNA is TGTGCCAGCAGTTTATTTCGCCTTCTTGGACAGGGGGTAGAACAAGAGACCCAGTACTTC.

The chain combines TRBV7-8 with TRBJ2-7; D perhaps matches TRBD2 (5 bases). This CDR3 is 15 amino acids long. The V gene lost 1 base and the J gene lost 0 bases, with 10 bases spanning the gap. Germline V lookup: CDR1 SGHVS, CDR2 FQNEAQ. CDR3 sequence: CASSLETRASYEQYF. The CDR3 nucleotides are TGTGCCAGCAGCTTAGAAACTAGAGCCTCCTACGAGCAGTACTTC.

The rearrangement joins TRBV11-2 to TRBJ1-1, with D uncertain. In germline, CDR1 is SGHAT, CDR2 FQNNGV. The V end was cut by 1 base, the J end by 11 bases, with 17 bases between. CDR3 length equals 14 residues. CDR3 sequence: CASSLGNTGVEAFF. CDR3 coding DNA: TGTGCCAGCAGCTTAGGTAACACGGGAGTGGAGGCTTTCTTT.

The rearrangement joins TRBV5-1 to TRBJ2-1; D gene ambiguous. The germline gives CDR1 SGHRS, CDR2 YFSETQ. This CDR3 spans 16 amino acids. The V and J ends lost 4 bases and 0 bases respectively, with 14 bases between them. In DNA, the CDR3 is TGCGCCAGCAGCCGAGACCAGCCAGGCTCCTACAATGAGCAGTTCTTC. This sequence encodes CASSRDQPGSYNEQFF.

This clone was recorded once. The genes are TRBV7-3 and TRBJ2-2; TRBD1 agrees at 7 bases. This CDR3 comprises 15 residues. J lost 7 bases, V lost 4 bases, and 9 bases had no gene match. CDR1 SGHTA and CDR2 FQGTGA come from the germline V gene. CDR3 loop: CASSSTGESYGELFF. In nucleotides, the CDR3 is TGTGCCAGCAGCTCAACAGGGGAATCTTACGGGGAGCTGTTTTTT.

The chain carries TRBV7-9 and TRBJ2-7; TRBD2 agrees at 9 bases. The length of the CDR3 is 18 residues. V trimming: 1 base; J trimming: 0 bases; junction bases outside the gene matches: 10. Germline V gene lookup returns CDR1 SEHNR and CDR2 FQNEAQ (reference sequence). The CDR3 sequence is CASSLGSLSGGASYEQYF. CDR3 bases: TGTGCCAGCAGCTTAGGATCCCTTAGCGGGGGCGCCTCCTACGAGCAGTACTTC. Full variable domain (outside the CDR3, taken from reference TRBV7-9 and TRBJ2-7): DTGVSQNPRHKITKRGQNVTFRCDPISEHNRLYWYRQTLGQGPEFLTYFQNEAQLEKSRLLSDRFSAERPKGSFSTLEIQRTEQGDSAMYLCASSLGSLSGGASYEQYFGPGTRLTVT.

The V gene is TRBV12-3 or TRBV12-4, the J gene TRBJ2-7; a possible D gene is TRBD1 (6 bases). This CDR3 comprises 12 residues. Trimming shortened V by 5 bases and J by 6 bases, and 11 bases separated the two germline ends. The CDR3 protein is CASSPTGREQYF. In nucleotides, the CDR3 is TGTGCCAGCAGTCCTACAGGGCGCGAGCAGTACTTC.

The chain has TRBV18 and TRBJ1-5; possibly TRBD1 for D (5 bases). The germline V gene has CDR1 KGHSH and CDR2 LQKENI. Trimming shortened V by 5 bases and J by 5 bases, and 7 bases separated the two germline ends. This CDR3 is 12 amino acids long. CDR3 nucleotide sequence: TGTGCCAGCTCAGTACAGGATCAGCCCCAGCATTTT. Its translation is CASSVQDQPQHF. The full variable domain, with the rest looked up from reference TRBV18 and TRBJ1-5, is NAGVMQNPRHLVRRRGQEARLRCSPMKGHSHVYWYRQLPEEGLKFMVYLQKENIIDESGMPKERFSAEFPKEGPSILRIQQVVRGDSAAYFCASSVQDQPQHFGDGTRLSIL.

This chain links TRBV5-1 with TRBJ1-2, with 7 bases that match TRBD1. After removal of 2 bases from V and 10 bases from J, the junction contained 17 bases not matched to a gene. Germline loops: CDR1 SGHRS, CDR2 YFSETQ. The CDR3 spans 16 residues. The CDR3 nucleotides read TGCGCCAGCAGCTTACTTCCGACAGGGTCATCGAAGGACTACACCTTC. Encoded protein: CASSLLPTGSSKDYTF. The full variable domain, with the rest looked up from reference TRBV5-1 and TRBJ1-2, is KAGVTQTPRYLIKTRGQQVTLSCSPISGHRSVSWYQQTPGQGLQFLFEYFSETQRNKGNFPGRFSGRQFSNSRSEMNVSTLELGDSALYLCASSLLPTGSSKDYTFGSGTRLTVV.

The chain joins TRBV7-9 to TRBJ1-2; D remains unclear. The CDR3 spans 15 residues. Germline assignment: CDR1 SEHNR and CDR2 FQNEAQ (reference sequence). Trimming took 4 bases from V and 5 from J, leaving 17 bases between them. The CDR3 nucleotides are TGTGCCAGCAGCTCCGAGCCCGAGCCCGTATATGGCTACACCTTC. It translates to CASSSEPEPVYGYTF.

This clone is medium-sized. This chain joins TRBV20-1 and TRBJ1-1; D might be TRBD1 (6 bases). V lost 3 bases and J lost 4, with 24 bases in between. There are 17 residues in the CDR3. CDR1 DFQATT and CDR2 SNEGSKA come from the germline V gene (reference sequence). In DNA form, the CDR3 reads TGCAGTGCTAGTCCTCCGGGGGGCCAGGTCGTTGGCACTGAAGCTTTCTTT. Protein product: CSASPPGGQVVGTEAFF.

The CDR3 spells CSVGDSREAFF. In nucleotides, the CDR3 is TGCAGCGTTGGGGACAGCCGTGAAGCTTTCTTT. The chain joins TRBV29-1 to TRBJ1-1; TRBD1 matches 7 bases. Germline CDR1 and CDR2: SQVTM and ANQGSEA. The CDR3 has 11 residues. V dropped 4 bases and J dropped 7; count of bases not matched to a gene: 3.